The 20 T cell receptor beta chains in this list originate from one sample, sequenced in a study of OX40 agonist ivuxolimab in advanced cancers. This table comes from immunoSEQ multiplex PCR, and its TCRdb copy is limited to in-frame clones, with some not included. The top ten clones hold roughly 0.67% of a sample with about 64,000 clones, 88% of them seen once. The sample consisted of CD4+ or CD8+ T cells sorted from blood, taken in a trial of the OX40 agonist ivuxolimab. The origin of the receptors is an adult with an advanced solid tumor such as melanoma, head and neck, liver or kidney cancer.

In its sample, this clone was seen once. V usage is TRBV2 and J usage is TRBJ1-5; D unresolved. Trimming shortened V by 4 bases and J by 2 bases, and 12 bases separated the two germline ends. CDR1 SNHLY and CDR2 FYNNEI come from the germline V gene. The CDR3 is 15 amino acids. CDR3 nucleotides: TGTGCCAGCAGTGGGAGGACCCGGGGCAATCAGCCCCAGCATTTT. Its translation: CASSGRTRGNQPQHF.

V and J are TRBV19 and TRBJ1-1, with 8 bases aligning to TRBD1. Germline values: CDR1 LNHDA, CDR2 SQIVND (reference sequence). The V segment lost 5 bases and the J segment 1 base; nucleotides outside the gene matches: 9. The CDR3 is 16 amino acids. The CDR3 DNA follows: TGTGCCAGTAGTCCACTTCGGACAGGGCAGAACACTGAAGCTTTCTTT. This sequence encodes CASSPLRTGQNTEAFF.

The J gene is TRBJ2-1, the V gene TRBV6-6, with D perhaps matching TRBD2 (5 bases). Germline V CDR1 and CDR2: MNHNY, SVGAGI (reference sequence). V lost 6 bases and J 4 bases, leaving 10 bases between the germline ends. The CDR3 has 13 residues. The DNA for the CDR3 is TGTGCCAGCAGCGAGCGGTCATACAATGAGCAGTTCTTC. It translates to CASSERSYNEQFF.

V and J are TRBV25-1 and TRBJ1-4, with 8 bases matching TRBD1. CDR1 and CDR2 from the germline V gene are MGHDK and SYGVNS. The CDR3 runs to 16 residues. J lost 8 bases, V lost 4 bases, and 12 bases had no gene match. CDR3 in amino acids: CASSGPSGGAWEKLFF. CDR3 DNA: TGTGCCAGCAGTGGGCCCTCAGGGGGCGCCTGGGAAAAACTGTTTTTT.

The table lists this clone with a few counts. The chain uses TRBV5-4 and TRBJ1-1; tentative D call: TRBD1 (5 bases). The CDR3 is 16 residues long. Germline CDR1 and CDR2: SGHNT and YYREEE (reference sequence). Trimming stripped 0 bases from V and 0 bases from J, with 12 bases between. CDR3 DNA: TGTGCCAGCAGCTTGGCAGGGAACCGGATGAACACTGAAGCTTTCTTT. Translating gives CASSLAGNRMNTEAFF. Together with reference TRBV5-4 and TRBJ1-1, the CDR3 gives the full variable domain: ETGVTQSPTHLIKTRGQQVTLRCSSQSGHNTVSWYQQALGQGPQFIFQYYREEENGRGNFPPRFSGLQFPNYSSELNVNALELDDSALYLCASSLAGNRMNTEAFFGQGTRLTVV.

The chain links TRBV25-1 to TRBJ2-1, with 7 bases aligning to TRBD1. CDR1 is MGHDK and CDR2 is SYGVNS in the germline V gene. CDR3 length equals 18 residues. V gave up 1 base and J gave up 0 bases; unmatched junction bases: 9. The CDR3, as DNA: TGTGCCAGCAGTGAATTCTCCGGGACAGACTACTCCTACAATGAGCAGTTCTTC. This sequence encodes CASSEFSGTDYSYNEQFF.

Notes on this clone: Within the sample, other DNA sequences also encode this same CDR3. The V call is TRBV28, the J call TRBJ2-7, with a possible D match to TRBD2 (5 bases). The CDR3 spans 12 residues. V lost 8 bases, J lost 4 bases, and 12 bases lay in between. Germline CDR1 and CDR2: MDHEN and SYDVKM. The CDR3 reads CASCEGMYEQYF. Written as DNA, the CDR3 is TGTGCCAGCTGCGAGGGAATGTACGAGCAGTACTTC. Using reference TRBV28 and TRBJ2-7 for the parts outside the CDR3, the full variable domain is DVKVTQSSRYLVKRTGEKVFLECVQDMDHENMFWYRQDPGLGLRLIYFSYDVKMKEKGDIPEGYSVSREKKERFSLILESASTNQTSMYLCASCEGMYEQYFGPGTRLTVT.

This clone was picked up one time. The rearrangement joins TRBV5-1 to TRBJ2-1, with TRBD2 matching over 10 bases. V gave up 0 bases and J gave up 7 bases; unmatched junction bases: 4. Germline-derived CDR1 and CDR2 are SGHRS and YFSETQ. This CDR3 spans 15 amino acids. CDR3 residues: CASSLAGLARNEQFF. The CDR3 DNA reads TGCGCCAGCAGCTTGGCGGGACTAGCGAGGAATGAGCAGTTCTTC.

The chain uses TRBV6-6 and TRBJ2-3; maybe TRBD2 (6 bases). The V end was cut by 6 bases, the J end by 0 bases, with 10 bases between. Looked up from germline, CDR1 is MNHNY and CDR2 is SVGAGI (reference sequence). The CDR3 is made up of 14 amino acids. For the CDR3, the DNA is TGTGCCAGCAGATTAGCGGAGAGCACAGATACGCAGTATTTT. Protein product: CASRLAESTDTQYF.

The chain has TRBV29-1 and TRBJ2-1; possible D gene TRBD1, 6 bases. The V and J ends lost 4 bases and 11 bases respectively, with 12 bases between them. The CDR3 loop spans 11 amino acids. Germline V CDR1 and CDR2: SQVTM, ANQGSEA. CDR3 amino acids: CSVVGAHKQFF. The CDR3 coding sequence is TGCAGCGTTGTGGGGGCCCACAAGCAGTTCTTC.

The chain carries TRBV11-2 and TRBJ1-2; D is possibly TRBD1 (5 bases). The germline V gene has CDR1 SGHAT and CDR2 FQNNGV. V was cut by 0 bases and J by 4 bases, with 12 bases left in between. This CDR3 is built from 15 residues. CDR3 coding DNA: TGTGCCAGCAGCTTAGATCGGCTCAGGGCCTATGGCTACACCTTC. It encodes CASSLDRLRAYGYTF.

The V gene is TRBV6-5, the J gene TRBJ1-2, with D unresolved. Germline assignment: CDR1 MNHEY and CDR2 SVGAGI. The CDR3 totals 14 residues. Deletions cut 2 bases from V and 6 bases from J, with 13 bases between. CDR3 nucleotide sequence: TGTGCCAGCAGTTACGTTGGGAAGTTCCATGGCTACACCTTC. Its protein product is CASSYVGKFHGYTF.

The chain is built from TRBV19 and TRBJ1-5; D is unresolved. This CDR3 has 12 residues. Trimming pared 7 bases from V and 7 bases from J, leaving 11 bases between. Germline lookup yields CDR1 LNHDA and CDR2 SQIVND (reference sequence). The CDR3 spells CASKSREQPQHF. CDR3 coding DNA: TGTGCCAGTAAATCGAGGGAACAGCCCCAGCATTTT.

For the CDR3, the DNA is TGTGCCAGCAGCTTTACAGGATTTTCTGGAAACACCATATATTTT. Its translation is CASSFTGFSGNTIYF. This chain uses TRBV5-6 with TRBJ1-3; the D gene is possibly TRBD1 (5 bases). Germline V gives CDR1 SGHDT, CDR2 YYEEEE. This CDR3 spans 15 amino acids. Trimming removed 2 bases from V and 1 base from J, with 10 bases in between.

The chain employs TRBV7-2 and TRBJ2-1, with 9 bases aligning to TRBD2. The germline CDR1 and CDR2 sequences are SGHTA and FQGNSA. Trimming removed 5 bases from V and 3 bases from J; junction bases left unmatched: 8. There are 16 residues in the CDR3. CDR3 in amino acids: CASSRLAATSYNEQFF. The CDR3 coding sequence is TGTGCCAGCAGCCGACTAGCGGCAACCAGCTACAATGAGCAGTTCTTC.

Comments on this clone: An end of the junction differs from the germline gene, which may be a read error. The CDR3 region is CASRSGPGRQTSF. CDR3 in DNA: TGTGCCAGCAGATCCGGACCGGGACGTCAGACATCCTTC. V and J are TRBV7-8 and TRBJ2-7; either TRBD1 or TRBD2 may supply D (5 bases each). The CDR3 runs to 13 residues. Germline V CDR1 and CDR2: SGHVS, FQNEAQ.

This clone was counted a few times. Here the CDR3 DNA reads TGTGCCAGCAGTGAACCTAATCAGCCCCAGCATTTT. This sequence encodes CASSEPNQPQHF. The rearrangement links TRBV6-1 to TRBJ1-5, with D unresolved. V dropped 2 bases and J dropped 4 bases, with 3 bases sitting between them. In germline, CDR1 is MNHNS, CDR2 SASEGT. This CDR3 region has 12 residues.

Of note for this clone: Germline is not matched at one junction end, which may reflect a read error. In nucleotides, the CDR3 is TGTGCTAGCAGCTTAGGTGCGGGAGCGTCCCAAGAGACCCAGTACTTC. Translated: CASSLGAGASQETQYF. The chain recombines TRBV7-7 with TRBJ2-5, with TRBD2 matching 7 bases. Germline CDR1 SSHAT, CDR2 FNYEAQ (reference sequence). This CDR3 contains 16 residues.

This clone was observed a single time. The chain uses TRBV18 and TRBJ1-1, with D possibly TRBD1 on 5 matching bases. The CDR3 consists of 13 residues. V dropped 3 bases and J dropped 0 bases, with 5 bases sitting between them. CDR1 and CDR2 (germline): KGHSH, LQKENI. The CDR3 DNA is TGTGCCAGCTCACCGACAGTGAACACTGAAGCTTTCTTT. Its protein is CASSPTVNTEAFF.

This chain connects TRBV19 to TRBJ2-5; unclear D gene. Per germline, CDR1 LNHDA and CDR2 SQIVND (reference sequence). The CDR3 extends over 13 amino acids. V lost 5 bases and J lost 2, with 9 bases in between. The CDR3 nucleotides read TGTGCCAGTAGTTATAGAGAACAAGAGACCCAGTACTTC. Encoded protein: CASSYREQETQYF.